These T cell receptor beta chains were read from a single sample in a study of identical twins. TCRdb reprocessed the 5' RACE reads with MiXCR, giving one entry per CDR3 protein. The sample consists of fewer than 250,000 distinct CDR3 sequences, approximately 7.9% of them appearing once. These records were also assigned to another study, of yellow fever vaccine responses in identical twins.

The sequencing sample was made of CD8+ T cells sorted from blood. These receptors originate from a woman under 30 in good health. Each CDR3 is given with its conserved first and last residue. A D gene is named only where the DNA matches it firmly. Not every row has a clone size; where given, it reads once, few, many or a size class.

V gene: TRBV4-1; D gene: TRBD2; clone size: few; J gene: TRBJ2-1; CDR3 length: 16; CDR3 DNA: TGCGCCAGCAGCCCCCTTAGCGGGAATTCCTACAATGAGCAGTTCTTC; CDR3 protein: CASSPLSGNSYNEQFF
V gene: TRBV5-5; D gene: .; clone size: few; J gene: TRBJ2-5; CDR3 length: 15; CDR3 DNA: TGTGCCAGCAGCTTGGGCGGGTATGGGCAAGAGACCCAGTACTTC; CDR3 protein: CASSLGGYGQETQYF
V gene: TRBV2; D gene: .; clone size: many; J gene: TRBJ2-1; CDR3 length: 15; CDR3 DNA: .; CDR3 protein: CASSTSGTPYNEQFF
V gene: TRBV5-1; D gene: TRBD2; clone size: .; J gene: TRBJ2-1; CDR3 length: 17; CDR3 DNA: TGCGCCAGCAGCTTGGTCCTAGCGGGAGTCCCCTACAATGAGCAGTTCTTC; CDR3 protein: CASSLVLAGVPYNEQFF
V gene: TRBV2; D gene: .; clone size: .; J gene: TRBJ1-6; CDR3 length: 15; CDR3 DNA: TGTGCCAGCAGTGAAAGGCAGAACTATAATTCACCCCTCCACTTT; CDR3 protein: CASSERQNYNSPLHF
V gene: TRBV5-6; D gene: TRBD2; clone size: few; J gene: TRBJ2-2; CDR3 length: 17; CDR3 DNA: TGTGCCAGCAGCTTGGTTCTAGCGGGGATAAACACCGGGGAGCTGTTTTTT; CDR3 protein: CASSLVLAGINTGELFF
V gene: TRBV5-6; D gene: .; clone size: .; J gene: TRBJ1-2; CDR3 length: 15; CDR3 DNA: TGTGCCAGCAGCTTGGGTCTAGGGGGGAGCTATGGCTACACCTTC; CDR3 protein: CASSLGLGGSYGYTF
V gene: TRBV5-1; D gene: .; clone size: many; J gene: TRBJ2-1; CDR3 length: 15; CDR3 DNA: TGCGCCAGCAGCTTGGTCAGACCTAATTACAATGAGCAGTTCTTC; CDR3 protein: CASSLVRPNYNEQFF
V gene: TRBV7-9; D gene: .; clone size: few; J gene: TRBJ2-3; CDR3 length: 13; CDR3 DNA: TGTGCCAGCAGCTTCGAAACCGCAGATACGCAGTATTTT; CDR3 protein: CASSFETADTQYF
V gene: TRBV15; D gene: TRBD2; clone size: many; J gene: TRBJ2-1; CDR3 length: 15; CDR3 DNA: TGTGCCACCAGCAGCCGGACTAGCGGGAGTGATGAGCAGTTCTTC; CDR3 protein: CATSSRTSGSDEQFF
V gene: TRBV4-1; D gene: TRBD2; clone size: many; J gene: TRBJ2-2; CDR3 length: 16; CDR3 DNA: TGCGCCAGCAGCCAAGGTCCGGGAGGATTAGCCGGGGAGCTGTTTTTT; CDR3 protein: CASSQGPGGLAGELFF
V gene: TRBV20-1; D gene: TRBD2; clone size: .; J gene: TRBJ2-7; CDR3 length: 13; CDR3 DNA: TGCAGTGCCGTCTCTAGCGGCCCCTACGAGCAGTACTTC; CDR3 protein: CSAVSSGPYEQYF
V gene: TRBV9; D gene: .; clone size: few; J gene: TRBJ2-1; CDR3 length: 14; CDR3 DNA: TGTGCCAGCAGCAAACAGGGTTTTCGCAATGAGCAGTTCTTC; CDR3 protein: CASSKQGFRNEQFF
V gene: TRBV29-1; D gene: TRBD1; clone size: many; J gene: TRBJ2-5; CDR3 length: 15; CDR3 DNA: TGCAGCGTTGAGAGTGACAGGGGGTACCAAGAGACCCAGTACTTC; CDR3 protein: CSVESDRGYQETQYF
V gene: TRBV27; D gene: TRBD2; clone size: .; J gene: TRBJ2-2; CDR3 length: 14; CDR3 DNA: TGTGCCAGCAGTTTTGAACTAGCGGGCGGGGAGCTGTTTTTT; CDR3 protein: CASSFELAGGELFF
V gene: TRBV9; D gene: .; clone size: .; J gene: TRBJ2-1; CDR3 length: 15; CDR3 DNA: TGTGCCAGCAGCCCCGGGGCCCCGGATTACAATGAGCAGTTCTTC; CDR3 protein: CASSPGAPDYNEQFF
V gene: TRBV5-1; D gene: .; clone size: few; J gene: TRBJ2-3; CDR3 length: 13; CDR3 DNA: TGCGCCAGCAGCTTGGCGATTGCGGATACGCAGTATTTT; CDR3 protein: CASSLAIADTQYF
V gene: TRBV11-2; D gene: TRBD1; clone size: many; J gene: TRBJ1-2; CDR3 length: 13; CDR3 DNA: TGTGCCAGCAGCTTCGGACAGGAGTATGGCTACACCTTC; CDR3 protein: CASSFGQEYGYTF
V gene: TRBV6-2/TRBV6-3; D gene: TRBD1; clone size: few; J gene: TRBJ2-2; CDR3 length: 17; CDR3 DNA: TGTGCCAGCAGTTCGGGACAGATAAAAGTCCTCAACGGGGAGCTGTTTTTT; CDR3 protein: CASSSGQIKVLNGELFF
V gene: TRBV12-3/TRBV12-4; D gene: TRBD1; clone size: many; J gene: TRBJ1-2; CDR3 length: 14; CDR3 DNA: TGTGCCAGCAGTCCGGGCTCAGGGGGCTATGGCTACACCTTC; CDR3 protein: CASSPGSGGYGYTF
V gene: TRBV5-1; D gene: TRBD2; clone size: few; J gene: TRBJ2-5; CDR3 length: 15; CDR3 DNA: TGCGCCAGCAGCCCCTCGGGGGGTACGCAAGAGACCCAGTACTTC; CDR3 protein: CASSPSGGTQETQYF
V gene: TRBV9; D gene: .; clone size: few; J gene: TRBJ2-7; CDR3 length: 14; CDR3 DNA: TGTGCCAGCAGCCCAAGGACGGAATCCTACGAGCAGTACTTC; CDR3 protein: CASSPRTESYEQYF
V gene: TRBV18; D gene: TRBD1; clone size: .; J gene: TRBJ2-1; CDR3 length: 14; CDR3 DNA: TGTGCCAGCTCAATGACAGGGGCTTACAATGAGCAGTTCTTC; CDR3 protein: CASSMTGAYNEQFF
V gene: TRBV15; D gene: TRBD1; clone size: .; J gene: TRBJ2-1; CDR3 length: 16; CDR3 DNA: TGTGCCACCAGCAGAGCCCGACAGGGGTCCTACAATGAGCAGTTCTTC; CDR3 protein: CATSRARQGSYNEQFF
V gene: TRBV7-9; D gene: TRBD2; clone size: .; J gene: TRBJ2-2; CDR3 length: 16; CDR3 DNA: TGTGCCAGCAGTCCCGGGACTAGCGGGAGAGGCGGGGAGCTGTTTTTT; CDR3 protein: CASSPGTSGRGGELFF
V gene: TRBV4-1; D gene: TRBD2; clone size: many; J gene: TRBJ2-1; CDR3 length: 16; CDR3 DNA: TGCGCCAGCAGCCAAGTGGCGGGAGGCTCCTACAATGAGCAGTTCTTC; CDR3 protein: CASSQVAGGSYNEQFF
V gene: TRBV5-1; D gene: TRBD2; clone size: many; J gene: TRBJ2-3; CDR3 length: 17; CDR3 DNA: TGCGCCAGCAGCGGGACCCGGACTAGCGGTAGCACAGATACGCAGTATTTT; CDR3 protein: CASSGTRTSGSTDTQYF
V gene: TRBV20-1; D gene: .; clone size: few; J gene: TRBJ2-1; CDR3 length: 15; CDR3 DNA: TGCAGTGCTACTCGGACTCGAGATTCCTACAATGAGCAGTTCTTC; CDR3 protein: CSATRTRDSYNEQFF
V gene: TRBV2; D gene: TRBD1; clone size: .; J gene: TRBJ1-2; CDR3 length: 12; CDR3 DNA: TGTGCCAGCCCCAGACAGGGGTATGGCTACACCTTC; CDR3 protein: CASPRQGYGYTF
V gene: TRBV25-1; D gene: TRBD2; clone size: .; J gene: TRBJ2-5; CDR3 length: 16; CDR3 DNA: TGTGCCAGCAGTGACCCGGCTAGCGGGAGGCAAGAGACCCAGTACTTC; CDR3 protein: CASSDPASGRQETQYF
V gene: TRBV4-2; D gene: .; clone size: .; J gene: TRBJ1-3; CDR3 length: 15; CDR3 DNA: TGTGCCAGCAGCCAAGGAACGGTCTCTGGAAACACCATATATTTT; CDR3 protein: CASSQGTVSGNTIYF
V gene: TRBV7-3; D gene: TRBD2; clone size: .; J gene: TRBJ2-1; CDR3 length: 16; CDR3 DNA: TGTGCCAGCAGCAACATCGGGACTAGCATAATCAATGAGCAGTTCTTC; CDR3 protein: CASSNIGTSIINEQFF
V gene: TRBV12-3/TRBV12-4; D gene: .; clone size: .; J gene: TRBJ2-1; CDR3 length: 13; CDR3 DNA: TGTGCCAGCAGTTTACTGGCAGACAATGAGCAGTTCTTC; CDR3 protein: CASSLLADNEQFF
V gene: TRBV10-3; D gene: TRBD2; clone size: .; J gene: TRBJ2-1; CDR3 length: 15; CDR3 DNA: TGTGCCATTGGACTAGCGGAAACCTTTCGCAATGAGCAGTTCTTC; CDR3 protein: CAIGLAETFRNEQFF
V gene: TRBV13; D gene: .; clone size: many; J gene: TRBJ2-7; CDR3 length: 15; CDR3 DNA: TGTGCCAGCAGCCAATCAGTCGGGGCCATCTACGAGCAGTACTTC; CDR3 protein: CASSQSVGAIYEQYF
V gene: TRBV12-3/TRBV12-4; D gene: .; clone size: many; J gene: TRBJ1-1; CDR3 length: 13; CDR3 DNA: TGTGCCAGCAGTTTATTAGGGAGTACTGAAGCTTTCTTT; CDR3 protein: CASSLLGSTEAFF
V gene: TRBV29-1; D gene: TRBD2; clone size: many; J gene: TRBJ2-3; CDR3 length: 18; CDR3 DNA: TGCAGCGTTGAAGGGAGACTACGGACTAGCGGGAACACAGATACGCAGTATTTT; CDR3 protein: CSVEGRLRTSGNTDTQYF
V gene: TRBV24-1; D gene: .; clone size: few; J gene: TRBJ2-3; CDR3 length: 12; CDR3 DNA: TGTGCCACCAGTGATTTTGGAGATACGCAGTATTTT; CDR3 protein: CATSDFGDTQYF
V gene: TRBV3-1; D gene: .; clone size: .; J gene: TRBJ2-2; CDR3 length: 16; CDR3 DNA: TGTGCCAGCAGCCAAGACCCGCTCCCAAGTCCCGGGGAGCTGTTTTTT; CDR3 protein: CASSQDPLPSPGELFF
V gene: TRBV7-8; D gene: .; clone size: few; J gene: TRBJ1-1; CDR3 length: 14; CDR3 DNA: TGTGCCAGCAGCGACGGCGGCTTGAACACTGAAGCTTTCTTT; CDR3 protein: CASSDGGLNTEAFF
V gene: TRBV12-3/TRBV12-4; D gene: .; clone size: many; J gene: TRBJ2-1; CDR3 length: 15; CDR3 DNA: TGTGCCAGCAGTTTAGAGGGGGGGGCGGGTAATGAGCAGTTCTTC; CDR3 protein: CASSLEGGAGNEQFF
V gene: TRBV12-3/TRBV12-4; D gene: TRBD1; clone size: many; J gene: TRBJ1-5; CDR3 length: 15; CDR3 DNA: TGTGCCAGCAGCCCTCAGGGGGCTAGTAATCAGCCCCAGCATTTT; CDR3 protein: CASSPQGASNQPQHF
V gene: TRBV7-9; D gene: .; clone size: many; J gene: TRBJ2-7; CDR3 length: 12; CDR3 DNA: TGTGCCAGCAGCTTTGCGGGTGACGAGCAGTACTTC; CDR3 protein: CASSFAGDEQYF
V gene: TRBV15; D gene: .; clone size: few; J gene: TRBJ2-5; CDR3 length: 12; CDR3 DNA: TGTGCCACCAGCAGAACCCTGGAGACCCAGTACTTC; CDR3 protein: CATSRTLETQYF
V gene: TRBV7-9; D gene: .; clone size: few; J gene: TRBJ2-5; CDR3 length: 13; CDR3 DNA: TGTGCCAGCGTCTCTGGGGAGGAAGAGACCCAGTACTTC; CDR3 protein: CASVSGEEETQYF
V gene: TRBV27; D gene: .; clone size: few; J gene: TRBJ2-1; CDR3 length: 16; CDR3 DNA: TGTGCCAGCTGGGGTTGGGGGGGCGGGATAAACAATGAGCAGTTCTTC; CDR3 protein: CASWGWGGGINNEQFF
V gene: TRBV2; D gene: TRBD2; clone size: .; J gene: TRBJ2-1; CDR3 length: 13; CDR3 DNA: TGTGCCAGCCTAGGGACTAGCGGGGGGGAGCAGTTCTTC; CDR3 protein: CASLGTSGGEQFF
V gene: TRBV11-2; D gene: .; clone size: many; J gene: TRBJ2-7; CDR3 length: 17; CDR3 DNA: TGTGCCAGCAGCTTAGAATCGCTCTCCTTATCCACCTACGAGCAGTACTTC; CDR3 protein: CASSLESLSLSTYEQYF
V gene: TRBV9; D gene: TRBD1; clone size: .; J gene: TRBJ2-6; CDR3 length: 19; CDR3 DNA: TGTGCCAGCAGCCATAGGTGGGACAGGGCCAGCTCTGGGGCCAACGTCCTGACTTTC; CDR3 protein: CASSHRWDRASSGANVLTF
V gene: TRBV6-4; D gene: TRBD2; clone size: few; J gene: TRBJ2-1; CDR3 length: 15; CDR3 DNA: TGTGCCAGCAGTGAGACGGGGGGGGCCCCCAATGAGCAGTTCTTC; CDR3 protein: CASSETGGAPNEQFF
V gene: TRBV10-3; D gene: .; clone size: many; J gene: TRBJ2-5; CDR3 length: 13; CDR3 DNA: TGTGCCATCAGTGAGTCTTGGTGGGAGACCCAGTACTTC; CDR3 protein: CAISESWWETQYF
V gene: TRBV3-1; D gene: .; clone size: few; J gene: TRBJ2-6; CDR3 length: 18; CDR3 DNA: TGTGCCAGCAGCCAGCAGGGCAGGATGATAGCTGGGGCCAACGTCCTGACTTTC; CDR3 protein: CASSQQGRMIAGANVLTF
V gene: TRBV24-1; D gene: .; clone size: many; J gene: TRBJ2-3; CDR3 length: 17; CDR3 DNA: TGTGCCACCAGTGATTTTGAGGACGGGCAGAACACAGATACGCAGTATTTT; CDR3 protein: CATSDFEDGQNTDTQYF
V gene: TRBV28; D gene: .; clone size: .; J gene: TRBJ1-1; CDR3 length: 17; CDR3 DNA: TGTGCCAGCAGTTTCTGGGGGGCCCACCAGGTTAACACTGAAGCTTTCTTT; CDR3 protein: CASSFWGAHQVNTEAFF
V gene: TRBV11-1; D gene: TRBD1; clone size: few; J gene: TRBJ2-5; CDR3 length: 15; CDR3 DNA: TGTGCCAGCAGCTTATCGGGCGACAGGGGAGAGACCCAGTACTTC; CDR3 protein: CASSLSGDRGETQYF
V gene: TRBV28; D gene: .; clone size: .; J gene: TRBJ2-2; CDR3 length: 13; CDR3 DNA: TGTGCCAGCAGCTGGGTAGGATCCGGGGAGCTGTTTTTT; CDR3 protein: CASSWVGSGELFF
V gene: TRBV4-1; D gene: TRBD2; clone size: .; J gene: TRBJ2-5; CDR3 length: 15; CDR3 DNA: TGCGCCAGCAGCCAAGTAGCGGGAGGGCAAGAGACCCAGTACTTC; CDR3 protein: CASSQVAGGQETQYF
V gene: TRBV19; D gene: .; clone size: many; J gene: TRBJ2-1; CDR3 length: 13; CDR3 DNA: TGTGCCAGTAGATCCCGCTCCTACAATGAGCAGTTCTTC; CDR3 protein: CASRSRSYNEQFF